Listed below are T cell receptor beta chains from one sample, sequenced in a study of cytomegalovirus exposure and HLA in healthy donors. Libraries were prepared by immunoSEQ multiplex PCR; TCRdb keeps only in-frame clonotypes and omits some of them. Of some 130,000 clones in the sample, approximately 61% were seen once. The source material was PBMCs. Receptors were obtained from a human donor in good health. Each CDR3 is given with its conserved first and last residue. The D gene is left open where the match is weak. Some rows mark clone size as missing; the rest say once, few, many or name a class of expanded clone.

>few|-|TRBV4-3|TRBJ1-5
TGCGCCAGCAGCCAAGGACCGGGGTTCAGTCAGCCCCAGCATTTT
CASSQGPGFSQPQHF
>-|-|TRBV4-2|TRBJ1-1
TGTGCCAGCAGCCAAGACGGGCCGGGAGGGGGGAACACTGAAGCTTTCTTT
CASSQDGPGGGNTEAFF
>-|TRBD1|TRBV6-6|TRBJ2-5
TGTGCCAGCAGTTCCGGGACAGTAGAGACCCAGTACTTC
CASSSGTVETQYF
>-|-|TRBV19|TRBJ1-5
TGTGCCAGTAGTATAGATCTGACAAGGGGTCAGCCCCAGCATTTT
CASSIDLTRGQPQHF
>few|-|TRBV5-8|TRBJ2-5
TGTGCCAGCAGCCCCGGCGAGGGGGTAAAGACCCAGTACTTC
CASSPGEGVKTQYF
>-|TRBD2|TRBV27|TRBJ2-5
TGTGCCAGCAGTTTACTAGCGGGAGTGGAGGAGACCCAGTACTTC
CASSLLAGVEETQYF
>-|TRBD1|TRBV6-5|TRBJ2-4
TGTGCCAGCAAAACCACAGGGGTGGAAAACATTCAGTACTTC
CASKTTGVENIQYF
>-|TRBD1|TRBV19|TRBJ2-2
TGTGCCAGTAGTTCAGGGACAGCCAACACCGGGGAGCTGTTTTTT
CASSSGTANTGELFF
>-|TRBD1|TRBV18|TRBJ1-2
TGCGCCAGCTCACCACCTCCGGGACAGGGGGCCCAAATCTATGGCTACACCTTC
CASSPPPGQGAQIYGYTF
>few|TRBD2|TRBV5-1|TRBJ2-1
TGCGCCAGCAGCGTTGGGACTAGCGGGATAAGTGAGCAGTTCTTC
CASSVGTSGISEQFF
>-|-|TRBV7-9|TRBJ2-5
TGTGCCAGCAGCTTAGGGTCCAGGGAGACCCAGTACTTC
CASSLGSRETQYF
>-|TRBD1|TRBV18|TRBJ2-1
TGTGCCAGCTCGCCACTGACAGGGGTAAGGTACAATGAGCAGTTCTTC
CASSPLTGVRYNEQFF
>once|TRBD1|TRBV7-9|TRBJ2-5
TGTGCCAGCAGCTTAGCGCGGACAGGGTATTTTCAAGAGACCCAGTACTTC
CASSLARTGYFQETQYF
>once|TRBD1|TRBV28|TRBJ1-5
TGTGCCAGCAGTTTGGTTCAGGGGGCAAGCAATCAGCCCCAGCATTTT
CASSLVQGASNQPQHF
>-|TRBD2|TRBV27|TRBJ2-7
TGTGCCAGCAATCCCGGGACTACATCCTACGAGCAGTACTTC
CASNPGTTSYEQYF
>-|-|TRBV10-3|TRBJ2-7
TGTGCCATCAGCGAGGGGGGCCACGAGCAGTACTTC
CAISEGGHEQYF
>few|-|TRBV5-1|TRBJ2-7
TGCGCCAGCAGCTTGGGGGGGCTGGGGCTCGACGAGCAGTACTTC
CASSLGGLGLDEQYF
>few|TRBD2|TRBV4-3|TRBJ2-3
TGCGCCAGCAGCCAAGGGGATGGGGAGGGTTACACAGATACGCAGTATTTT
CASSQGDGEGYTDTQYF
>-|TRBD2|TRBV14|TRBJ2-5
TGTGCCAGCAGCCCAGAAGGAGAGACTAGCGCCGTAGGAACCCAGTACTTC
CASSPEGETSAVGTQYF
>-|TRBD2|TRBV11-2|TRBJ2-3
TGTGCCAGCAGCTTGACGGGACTATTCACAGATACGCAGTATTTT
CASSLTGLFTDTQYF
>-|-|TRBV28|TRBJ2-1
TGTGCCAGCAGTTTATTAGGGGGCAATGAGCAGTTCTTC
CASSLLGGNEQFF
>few|TRBD2|TRBV7-9|TRBJ2-3
TGTGCAGTACGGGGCGGGAGGACAGATACGCAGTATTTT
CAVRGGRTDTQYF
>-|TRBD2|TRBV4-1|TRBJ2-1
TGCGCCAGCAGCCAAGATCTAGGGACTAGCGGGAGGAGTTACAATGAGCAGTTCTTC
CASSQDLGTSGRSYNEQFF
>-|-|TRBV11-3|TRBJ2-3
TGTGCCAGCAGCTTAGACAGGGCCACAGATACGCAGTATTTT
CASSLDRATDTQYF
>-|-|TRBV11-3|TRBJ1-1
TGTGCCAGCAGGCGCGGGGGAGACGAGGGCACTGAAGCTTTCTTT
CASRRGGDEGTEAFF
>few|-|TRBV25-1|TRBJ2-5
TGTGCCAGCACACCGGCGGGCGGGGCCCAGTACTTC
CASTPAGGAQYF
>-|-|TRBV13|TRBJ2-7
TGTGCCAGCAGCCAGGTTGGGCAGGGGAAGGGCGAGCAGTACTTC
CASSQVGQGKGEQYF
>-|-|TRBV2|TRBJ2-2
TGTGCCAGCCTCGAAGAGGTAAACACCGGGGAGCTGTTTTTT
CASLEEVNTGELFF
>-|TRBD1|TRBV28|TRBJ2-5
TGTGCCAGCAGTCCACATCTACAGGGGCCCCAAGAGACCCAGTACTTC
CASSPHLQGPQETQYF
>-|-|TRBV28|TRBJ2-3
TGTGCCAGCAGTTTACGCCGGGAGATCTTAGATACGCAGTATTTT
CASSLRREILDTQYF
>few|-|TRBV7-3|TRBJ2-7
TGTGCCAGCAGCCCCGCTCTGGCAGGGAGGAACGAGCAGTACTTC
CASSPALAGRNEQYF
>once|TRBD1|TRBV7-9|TRBJ2-3
TGTGCCAGCAGCTTAGCTTTGGGGACAGGGAGCACAGATACGCAGTATTTT
CASSLALGTGSTDTQYF
>-|TRBD2|TRBV4-3|TRBJ2-2
TGCGCCAGCAGCCTCTCTAGCGGGCGTACCACCGGGGAGCTGTTTTTT
CASSLSSGRTTGELFF
>-|TRBD1|TRBV6-5|TRBJ2-7
TGTGCCAGCAGCCGACCGGGACAGTCCTCCTACGAGCAGTACTTC
CASSRPGQSSYEQYF
>-|-|TRBV27|TRBJ1-2
TGTGCCAGCAGAAATAGTGGCGGACAGAACTATGGCTACACCTTC
CASRNSGGQNYGYTF
>few|-|TRBV19|TRBJ2-1
TGTGCCAGTAGTATTCCAGGCCCCAATGAGCAGTTCTTC
CASSIPGPNEQFF
>-|TRBD2|TRBV2|TRBJ2-3
TGTGCCAGCGTCCGGCGGGAGGAGGGTACAGATACGCAGTATTTT
CASVRREEGTDTQYF
>-|TRBD2|TRBV29-1|TRBJ2-1
TGCAGCGTTGCTAGCGGGAGGGCAAGCTCCTACAATGAGCAGTTCTTC
CSVASGRASSYNEQFF
>-|TRBD1|TRBV28|TRBJ2-2
TGTGCCAGCAGTGGACAGGGGGGCGAGTACACCGGGGAGCTGTTTTTT
CASSGQGGEYTGELFF
>-|-|TRBV18|TRBJ2-6
TGTGCCAGCTCACTAGGGACACCCGATACCTCTGGGGCCAACGTCCTGACTTTC
CASSLGTPDTSGANVLTF
>-|-|TRBV9|TRBJ2-1
TGTGCCAGCAGCGGATCAGGAGAGCAGTTCTTC
CASSGSGEQFF
>-|-|TRBV6-1|TRBJ2-6
TGTGCCAGCAGTGCATACAGGGCTTTCTCTGGGGCCAACGTCCTGACTTTC
CASSAYRAFSGANVLTF
>-|-|TRBV28|TRBJ2-4
TGTGCCAGCAGTCTTATGCCTCAGACCAAAAACATTCAGTACTTC
CASSLMPQTKNIQYF
>few|-|TRBV28|TRBJ1-2
TGTGCCAGCAGTACCGGGACAATGGAAGGCTACACCTTC
CASSTGTMEGYTF
>-|TRBD1|TRBV2|TRBJ2-5
TGTGCCAGCAGGGACAGGGGGCGGGAGACCCAGTACTTC
CASRDRGRETQYF
>-|TRBD1|TRBV6-5|TRBJ2-7
TGTGCCAGCAGCCGGGACAGGCGTGCGGACGAGCAGTACTTC
CASSRDRRADEQYF
>-|TRBD1|TRBV28|TRBJ1-1
TGTGCCAGTAAGGCGACAGGGACGGTTATTAGTTGGACTGAAGCTTTCTTT
CASKATGTVISWTEAFF
>-|-|TRBV13|TRBJ1-2
TGTGCCAGCAGCTTAGGTGCAGGGCTAAACTATGGCTACACCTTC
CASSLGAGLNYGYTF
>-|-|TRBV27|TRBJ2-1
TGTGCCAGCAGTTCCAGGGGCCCAAGCAATGAGCAGTTCTTC
CASSSRGPSNEQFF
>-|-|TRBV5-1|TRBJ2-2
TGCGCCAGCACAAGTGGTACCGAGGCCGGGGAGCTGTTTTTT
CASTSGTEAGELFF
>few|TRBD2|TRBV4-3|TRBJ2-1
TGCGCCAGCAGCCAAGCCTCGACTAGCGGGCCTGGGGATGAGCAGTTCTTC
CASSQASTSGPGDEQFF
>few|-|TRBV6-1|TRBJ1-1
TGTGCCAGCAGGGTGGGGCTGAACACTGAAGCTTTCTTT
CASRVGLNTEAFF
>-|TRBD1|TRBV28|TRBJ2-7
TGTGCCAGCAGTTTGTGGGACAGATCCTACGAGCAGTACTTC
CASSLWDRSYEQYF
>few|TRBD1|TRBV19|TRBJ2-2
TGTGCCAGTAGCCCTACAGGGGGCGGGATCGGGGAGCTGTTTTTT
CASSPTGGGIGELFF